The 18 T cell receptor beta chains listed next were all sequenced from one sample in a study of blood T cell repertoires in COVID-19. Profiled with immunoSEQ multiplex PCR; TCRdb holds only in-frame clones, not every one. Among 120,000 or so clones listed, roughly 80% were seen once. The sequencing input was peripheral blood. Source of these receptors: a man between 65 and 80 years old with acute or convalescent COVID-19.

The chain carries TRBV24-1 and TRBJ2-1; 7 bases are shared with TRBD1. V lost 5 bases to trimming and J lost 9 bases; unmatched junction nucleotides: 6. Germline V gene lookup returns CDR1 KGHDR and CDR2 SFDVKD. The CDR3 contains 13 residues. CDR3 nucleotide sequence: TGTGCCACCAGTGTCCAGGGGGATCGTGAGCAGTTCTTC. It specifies CATSVQGDREQFF.

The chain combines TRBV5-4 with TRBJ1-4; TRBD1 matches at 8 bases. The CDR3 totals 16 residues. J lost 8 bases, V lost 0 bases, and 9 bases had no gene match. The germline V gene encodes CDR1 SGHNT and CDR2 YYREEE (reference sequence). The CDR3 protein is CASSLADQGAGEKLFF. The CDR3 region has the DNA TGTGCCAGCAGCTTGGCTGATCAGGGGGCAGGAGAAAAACTGTTTTTT.

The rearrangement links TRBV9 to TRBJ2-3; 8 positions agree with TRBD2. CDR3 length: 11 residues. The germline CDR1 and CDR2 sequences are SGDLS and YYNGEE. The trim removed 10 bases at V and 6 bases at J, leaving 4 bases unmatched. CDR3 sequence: CASGGLDTQYF. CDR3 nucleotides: TGTGCCTCGGGGGGGTTGGATACGCAGTATTTT.

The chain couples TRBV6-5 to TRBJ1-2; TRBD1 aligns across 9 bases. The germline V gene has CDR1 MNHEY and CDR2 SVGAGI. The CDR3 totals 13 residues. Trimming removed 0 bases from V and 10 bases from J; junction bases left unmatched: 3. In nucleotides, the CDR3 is TGTGCCAGCAGTTACTCGGGACAGGGAGACTACACCTTC. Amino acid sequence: CASSYSGQGDYTF.

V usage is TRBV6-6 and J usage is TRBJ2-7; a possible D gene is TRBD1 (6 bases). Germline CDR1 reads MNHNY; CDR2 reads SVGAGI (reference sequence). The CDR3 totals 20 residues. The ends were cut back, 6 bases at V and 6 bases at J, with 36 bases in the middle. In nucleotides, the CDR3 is TGTGCCAGCAGCGGCTGGCGTTCACGGGACACCCCACGGGTTCCATCCGAGCAGTACTTC. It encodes CASSGWRSRDTPRVPSEQYF.

CDR3 protein: CASSLGRGNEKLFF. The DNA for the CDR3 is TGCGCCAGCAGCTTGGGCAGGGGAAATGAAAAACTGTTTTTT. V is TRBV5-1 and J is TRBJ1-4; D perhaps matches TRBD1 (6 bases). From germline, CDR1 is SGHRS and CDR2 YFSETQ. Trimming cost V 0 bases and J 5 bases, with 8 bases left between them. The CDR3 covers 14 residues.

The CDR3 sequence is CASSISRKNTEAFF. CDR3 in DNA: TGTGCCAGTAGTATTTCCCGTAAGAACACTGAAGCTTTCTTT. This sequence joins TRBV19 and TRBJ1-1; D call uncertain. V lost 3 bases to trimming and J lost 1 base, with 9 bases between them. CDR3 size: 14 residues. Germline lookup yields CDR1 LNHDA and CDR2 SQIVND (reference sequence).

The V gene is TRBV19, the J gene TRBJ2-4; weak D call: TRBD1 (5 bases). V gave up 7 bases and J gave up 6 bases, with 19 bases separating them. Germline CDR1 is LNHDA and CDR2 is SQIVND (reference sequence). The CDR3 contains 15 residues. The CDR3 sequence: CASTNMWQGGNIQYF. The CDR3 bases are TGTGCCAGTACCAATATGTGGCAGGGTGGAAACATTCAGTACTTC.

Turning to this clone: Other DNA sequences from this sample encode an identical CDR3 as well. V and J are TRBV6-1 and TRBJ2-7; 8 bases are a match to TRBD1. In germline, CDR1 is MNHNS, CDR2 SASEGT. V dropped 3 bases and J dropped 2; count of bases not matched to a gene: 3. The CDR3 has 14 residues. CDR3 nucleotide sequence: TGTGCCAGCAGTGATACAGGGGGGCCCTACGAGCAGTACTTC. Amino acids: CASSDTGGPYEQYF.

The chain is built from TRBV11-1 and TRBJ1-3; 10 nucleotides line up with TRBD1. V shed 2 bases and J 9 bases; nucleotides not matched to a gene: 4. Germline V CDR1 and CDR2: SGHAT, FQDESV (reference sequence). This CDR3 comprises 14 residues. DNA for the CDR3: TGTGCCAGCAGCTTACCGGGACAGGGGCGCACCATATATTTT. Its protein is CASSLPGQGRTIYF. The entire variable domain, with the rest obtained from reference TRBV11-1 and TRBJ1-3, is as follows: EAEVAQSPRYKITEKSQAVAFWCDPISGHATLYWYRQILGQGPELLVQFQDESVVDDSQLPKDRFSAERLKGVDSTLKIQPAELGDSAMYLCASSLPGQGRTIYFGEGSWLTVV.

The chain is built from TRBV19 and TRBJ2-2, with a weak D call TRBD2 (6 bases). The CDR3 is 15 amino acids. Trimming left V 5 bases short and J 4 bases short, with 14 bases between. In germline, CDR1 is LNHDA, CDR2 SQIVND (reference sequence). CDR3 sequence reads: CASSPRSGSTGELFF. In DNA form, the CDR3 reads TGTGCCAGTAGTCCAAGATCCGGGAGCACCGGGGAGCTGTTTTTT.

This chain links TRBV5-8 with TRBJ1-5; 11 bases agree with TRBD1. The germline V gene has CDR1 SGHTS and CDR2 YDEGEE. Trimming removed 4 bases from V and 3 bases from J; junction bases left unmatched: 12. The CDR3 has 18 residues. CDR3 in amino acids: CASSPGGQGARNNQPQHF. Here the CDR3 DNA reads TGTGCCAGCAGCCCCGGCGGACAGGGGGCGCGGAACAATCAGCCCCAGCATTTT.

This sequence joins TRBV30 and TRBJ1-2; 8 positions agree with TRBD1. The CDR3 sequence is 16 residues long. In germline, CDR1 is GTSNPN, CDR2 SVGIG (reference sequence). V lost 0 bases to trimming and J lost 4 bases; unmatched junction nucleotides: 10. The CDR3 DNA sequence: TGTGCCTGGAGTGTACGGTGGACAGGGCAGGGCTATGGCTACACCTTC. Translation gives CAWSVRWTGQGYGYTF.

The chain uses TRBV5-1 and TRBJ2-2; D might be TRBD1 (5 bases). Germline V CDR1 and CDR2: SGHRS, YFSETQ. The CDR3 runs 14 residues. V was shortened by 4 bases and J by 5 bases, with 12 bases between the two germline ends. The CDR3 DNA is TGCGCCAGCAGCCCGGACAAGGATACCGGGGAGCTGTTTTTT. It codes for CASSPDKDTGELFF.

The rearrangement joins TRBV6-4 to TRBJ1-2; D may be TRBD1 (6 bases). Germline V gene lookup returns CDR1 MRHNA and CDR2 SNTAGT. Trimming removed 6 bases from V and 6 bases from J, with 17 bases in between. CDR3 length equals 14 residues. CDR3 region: CASRGATGIHGYTF. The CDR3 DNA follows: TGTGCCAGCAGGGGCGCTACAGGGATCCATGGCTACACCTTC.

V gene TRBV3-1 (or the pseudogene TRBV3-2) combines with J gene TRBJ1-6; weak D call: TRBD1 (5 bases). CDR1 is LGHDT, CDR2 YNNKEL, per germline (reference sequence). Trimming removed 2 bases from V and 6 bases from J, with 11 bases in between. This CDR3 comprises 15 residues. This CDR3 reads CASSQQGGPNSPLHF. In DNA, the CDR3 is TGTGCCAGCAGCCAACAGGGTGGGCCTAATTCACCCCTCCACTTT.

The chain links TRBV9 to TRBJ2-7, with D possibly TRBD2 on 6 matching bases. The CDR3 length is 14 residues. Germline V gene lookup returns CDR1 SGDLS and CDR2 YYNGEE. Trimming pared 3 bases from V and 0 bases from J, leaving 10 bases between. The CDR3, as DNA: TGTGCCAGCAGCGCCCGGGACTCCTCCTACGAGCAGTACTTC. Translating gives CASSARDSSYEQYF.

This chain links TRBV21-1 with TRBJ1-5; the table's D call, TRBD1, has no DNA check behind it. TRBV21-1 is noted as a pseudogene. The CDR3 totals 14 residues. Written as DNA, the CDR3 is TGTGCCAGCAGCACCCGGGACATAAAACAGCCCCAGCATTTT. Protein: CASSTRDIKQPQHF.